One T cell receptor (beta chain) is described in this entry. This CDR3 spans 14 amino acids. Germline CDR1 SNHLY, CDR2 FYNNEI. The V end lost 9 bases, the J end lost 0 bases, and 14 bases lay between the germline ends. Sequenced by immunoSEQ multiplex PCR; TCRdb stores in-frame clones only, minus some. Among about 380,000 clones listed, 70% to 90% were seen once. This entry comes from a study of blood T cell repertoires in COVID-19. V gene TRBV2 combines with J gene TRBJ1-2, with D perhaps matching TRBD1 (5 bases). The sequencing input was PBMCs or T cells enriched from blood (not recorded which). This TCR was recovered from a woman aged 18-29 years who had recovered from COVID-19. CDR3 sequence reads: CARGGTTSNYGYTF. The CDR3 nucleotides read TGTGCCAGGGGGGGGACTACCTCTAACTATGGCTACACCTTC. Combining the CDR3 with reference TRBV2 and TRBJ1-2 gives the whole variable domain EPEVTQTPSHQVTQMGQEVILRCVPISNHLYFYWYRQILGQKVEFLVSFYNNEISEKSEIFDDQFSVERPDGSNFTLKIRSTKLEDSAMYFCARGGTTSNYGYTFGSGTRLTVV.